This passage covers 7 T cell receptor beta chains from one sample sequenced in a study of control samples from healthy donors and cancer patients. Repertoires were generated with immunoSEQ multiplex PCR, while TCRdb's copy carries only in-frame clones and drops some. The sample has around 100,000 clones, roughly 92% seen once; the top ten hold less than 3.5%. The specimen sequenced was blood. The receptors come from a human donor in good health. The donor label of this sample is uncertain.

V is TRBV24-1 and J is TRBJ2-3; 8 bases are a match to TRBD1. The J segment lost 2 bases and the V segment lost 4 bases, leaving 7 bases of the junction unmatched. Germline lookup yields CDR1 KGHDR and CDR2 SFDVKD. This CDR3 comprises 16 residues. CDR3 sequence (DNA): TGTGCCACCAGTGAGAAGACAGGGGACATCACAGATACGCAGTATTTT. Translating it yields CATSEKTGDITDTQYF.

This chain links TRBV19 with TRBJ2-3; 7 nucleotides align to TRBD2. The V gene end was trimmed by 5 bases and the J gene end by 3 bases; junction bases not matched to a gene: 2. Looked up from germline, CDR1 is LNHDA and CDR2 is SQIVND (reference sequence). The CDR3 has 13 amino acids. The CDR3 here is CASSLAVTDTQYF. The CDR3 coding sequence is TGTGCCAGTAGTCTAGCGGTAACAGATACGCAGTATTTT.

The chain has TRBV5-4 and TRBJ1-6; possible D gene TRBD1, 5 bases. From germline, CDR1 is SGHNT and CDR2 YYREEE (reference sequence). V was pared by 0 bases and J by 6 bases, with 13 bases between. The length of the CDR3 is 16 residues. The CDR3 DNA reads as TGTGCCAGCAGCTTGGCCCAGGGATGGGGTAATTCACCCCTCCACTTT. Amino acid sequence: CASSLAQGWGNSPLHF.

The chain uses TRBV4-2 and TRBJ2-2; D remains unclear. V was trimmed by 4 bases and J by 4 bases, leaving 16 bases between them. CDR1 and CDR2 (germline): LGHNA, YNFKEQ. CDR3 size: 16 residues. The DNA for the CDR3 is TGTGCCAGCAGCCCAAAATTAATTCGAGGCACCGGGGAGCTGTTTTTT. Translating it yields CASSPKLIRGTGELFF.

CDR3 protein: CASSPPDRTSGNTIYF. CDR3 sequence (DNA): TGTGCCAGCTCACCACCCGACAGGACCTCTGGAAACACCATATATTTT. The rearrangement joins TRBV18 to TRBJ1-3, with D perhaps TRBD1 (6 bases). Trimming removed 0 bases at V and 0 bases at J, with 9 bases between. Germline CDR1 reads KGHSH; CDR2 reads LQKENI. This CDR3 has 16 amino acids. The full variable domain, in which reference TRBV18 and TRBJ1-3 provide the parts outside the CDR3, is NAGVMQNPRHLVRRRGQEARLRCSPMKGHSHVYWYRQLPEEGLKFMVYLQKENIIDESGMPKERFSAEFPKEGPSILRIQQVVRGDSAAYFCASSPPDRTSGNTIYFGEGSWLTVV.

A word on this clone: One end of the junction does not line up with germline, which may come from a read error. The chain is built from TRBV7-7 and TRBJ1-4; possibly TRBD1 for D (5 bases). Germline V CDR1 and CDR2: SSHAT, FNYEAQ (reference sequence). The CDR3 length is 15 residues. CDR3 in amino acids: CASSPTGSLREKLFF. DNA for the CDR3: TGTGCTAGCAGCCCCACAGGCTCCCTTAGGGAAAAACTGTTTTTT.

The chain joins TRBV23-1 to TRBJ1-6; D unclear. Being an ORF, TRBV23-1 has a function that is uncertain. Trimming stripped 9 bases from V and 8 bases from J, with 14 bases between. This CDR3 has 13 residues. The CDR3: CASWERRYSPLHF. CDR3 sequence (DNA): TGCGCCAGTTGGGAACGGAGGTATTCACCCCTCCACTTT.